This TCR beta chain came from a study of blood T cell repertoires in COVID-19. At the level of the study: The origin of the acute and convalescent COVID-19 samples was the United States, Italy and Spain. The analysed material was cDNA or gDNA that came from T cells, B-cell-depleted T cells, or PBMCs.

This CDR3 has 10 residues. The germline V gene encodes CDR1 DFQATT and CDR2 SNEGSKA (reference sequence). With 6 bases removed from V and 8 bases from J, the gap between germline ends came to 10 bases. Original data processing: Nucleated cell number was recorded as an estimate derived from reference gene primer amplification. Sequencing was performed with immunoSEQ multiplex PCR; in TCRdb, only in-frame clones are kept and a portion is missing. V, J and clone size were drawn from that table, and D and trimming were deduced from the DNA. The sample lists over 150,000 clones; around 78% were seen once.

The TCR originated in an elderly man with acute or convalescent COVID-19. The chain recombines TRBV20-1 with TRBJ1-1; D is perhaps TRBD1 (6 bases). The material sequenced was peripheral blood. The CDR3 loop reads CSASRGEAFF. The CDR3 nucleotides read TGCAGTGCGTCAAGGGGGGAAGCTTTCTTT.